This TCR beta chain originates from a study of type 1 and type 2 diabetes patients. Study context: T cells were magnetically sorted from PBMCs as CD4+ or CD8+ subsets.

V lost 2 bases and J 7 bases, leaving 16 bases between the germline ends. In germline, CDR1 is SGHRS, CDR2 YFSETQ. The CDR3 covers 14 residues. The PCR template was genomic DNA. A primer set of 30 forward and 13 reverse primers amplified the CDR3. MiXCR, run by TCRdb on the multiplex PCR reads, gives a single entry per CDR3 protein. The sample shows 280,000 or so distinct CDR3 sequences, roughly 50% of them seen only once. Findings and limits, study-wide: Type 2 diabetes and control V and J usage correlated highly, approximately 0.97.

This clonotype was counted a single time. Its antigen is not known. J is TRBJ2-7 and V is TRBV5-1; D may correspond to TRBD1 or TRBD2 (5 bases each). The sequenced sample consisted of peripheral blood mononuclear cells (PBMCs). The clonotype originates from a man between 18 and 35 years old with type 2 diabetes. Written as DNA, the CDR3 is TGCGCCAGCAGCTTAACGGGACGCTTCTCTGAGCAGTACTTC. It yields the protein CASSLTGRFSEQYF. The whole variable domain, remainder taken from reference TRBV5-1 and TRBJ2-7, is KAGVTQTPRYLIKTRGQQVTLSCSPISGHRSVSWYQQTPGQGLQFLFEYFSETQRNKGNFPGRFSGRQFSNSRSEMNVSTLELGDSALYLCASSLTGRFSEQYFGPGTRLTVT.